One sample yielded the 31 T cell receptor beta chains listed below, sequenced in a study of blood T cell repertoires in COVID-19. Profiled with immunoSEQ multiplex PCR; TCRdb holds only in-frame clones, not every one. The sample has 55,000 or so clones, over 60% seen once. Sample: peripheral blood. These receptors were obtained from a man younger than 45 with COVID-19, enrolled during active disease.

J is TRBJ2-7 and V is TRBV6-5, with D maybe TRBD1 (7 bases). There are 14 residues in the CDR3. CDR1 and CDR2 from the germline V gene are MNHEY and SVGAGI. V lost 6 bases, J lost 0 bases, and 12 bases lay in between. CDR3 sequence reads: CASRQGGGSYEQYF. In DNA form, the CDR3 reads TGTGCCAGCAGGCAGGGGGGCGGCTCCTACGAGCAGTACTTC.

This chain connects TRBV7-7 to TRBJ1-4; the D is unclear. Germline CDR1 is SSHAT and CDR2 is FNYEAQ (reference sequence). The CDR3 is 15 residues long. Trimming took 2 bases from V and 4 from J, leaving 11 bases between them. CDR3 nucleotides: TGTGCCAGCAGCTTAACTTCGGGGTTTAATGAAAAACTGTTTTTT. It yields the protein CASSLTSGFNEKLFF.

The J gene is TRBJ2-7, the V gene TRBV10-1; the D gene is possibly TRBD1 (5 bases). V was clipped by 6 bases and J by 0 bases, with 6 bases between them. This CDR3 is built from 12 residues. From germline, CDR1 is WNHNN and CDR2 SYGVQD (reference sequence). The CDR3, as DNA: TGCGCCAGCAGAAGGGGCTCCTACGAGCAGTACTTC. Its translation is CASRRGSYEQYF.

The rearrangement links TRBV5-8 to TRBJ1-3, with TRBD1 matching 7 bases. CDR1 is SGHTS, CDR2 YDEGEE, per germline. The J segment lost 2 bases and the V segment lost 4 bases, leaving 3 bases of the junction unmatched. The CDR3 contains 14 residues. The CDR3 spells CASSPRGPGNTIYF. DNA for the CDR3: TGTGCCAGCAGCCCTAGGGGGCCTGGAAACACCATATATTTT.

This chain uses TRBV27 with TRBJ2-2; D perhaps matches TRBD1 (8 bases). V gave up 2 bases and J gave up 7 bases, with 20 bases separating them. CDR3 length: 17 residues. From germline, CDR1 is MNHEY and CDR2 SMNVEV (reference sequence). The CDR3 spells CASSLRRGTGGGGELFF. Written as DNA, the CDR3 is TGTGCCAGCAGTTTACGGCGGGGGACAGGCGGGGGCGGGGAGCTGTTTTTT.

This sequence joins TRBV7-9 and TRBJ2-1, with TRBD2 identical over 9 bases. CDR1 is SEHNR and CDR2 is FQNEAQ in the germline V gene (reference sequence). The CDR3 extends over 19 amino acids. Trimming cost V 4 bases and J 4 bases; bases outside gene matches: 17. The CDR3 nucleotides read TGTGCCAGCAGCTCAGACGGTAATATCGGCGGGGGGGAATACAATGAGCAGTTCTTC. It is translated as CASSSDGNIGGGEYNEQFF.

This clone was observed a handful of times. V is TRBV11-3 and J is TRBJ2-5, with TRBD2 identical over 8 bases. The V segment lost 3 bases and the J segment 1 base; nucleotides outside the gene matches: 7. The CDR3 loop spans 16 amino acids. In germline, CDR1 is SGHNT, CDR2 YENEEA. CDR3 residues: CASSLPSGGLQETQYF. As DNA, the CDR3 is TGTGCCAGCAGCTTGCCCTCGGGAGGGCTCCAAGAGACCCAGTACTTC. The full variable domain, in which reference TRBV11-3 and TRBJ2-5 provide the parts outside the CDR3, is EAGVVQSPRYKIIEKKQPVAFWCNPISGHNTLYWYLQNLGQGPELLIRYENEEAVDDSQLPKDRFSAERLKGVDSTLKIQPAELGDSAVYLCASSLPSGGLQETQYFGPGTRLLVL.

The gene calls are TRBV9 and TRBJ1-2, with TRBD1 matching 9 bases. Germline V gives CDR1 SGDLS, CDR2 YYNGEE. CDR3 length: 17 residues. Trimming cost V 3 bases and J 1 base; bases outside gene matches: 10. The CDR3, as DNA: TGTGCCAGCAGCGCCGGGACAGGGAACTACCTTAACTATGGCTACACCTTC. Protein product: CASSAGTGNYLNYGYTF.

CDR3 residues: CASSLGLAGWETQYF. CDR3 nucleotides: TGCGCCAGCAGCTTGGGGCTAGCGGGATGGGAGACCCAGTACTTC. The chain combines TRBV5-1 with TRBJ2-5; 9 positions match TRBD2. This CDR3 is 15 amino acids long. Germline V gives CDR1 SGHRS, CDR2 YFSETQ. The ends lost 0 bases at V and 5 bases at J; junction bases unmatched: 5.

CDR3 in amino acids: CAWSNGQFAPRATNEKLFF. CDR3 DNA: TGTGCCTGGAGTAACGGACAGTTCGCCCCCAGGGCAACTAATGAAAAACTGTTTTTT. The gene calls are TRBV30 and TRBJ1-4, with TRBD1 as a possible D gene (6 bases). Trimming removed 2 bases from V and 0 bases from J, with 22 bases in between. CDR3 length equals 19 residues. The germline gives CDR1 GTSNPN, CDR2 SVGIG (reference sequence).

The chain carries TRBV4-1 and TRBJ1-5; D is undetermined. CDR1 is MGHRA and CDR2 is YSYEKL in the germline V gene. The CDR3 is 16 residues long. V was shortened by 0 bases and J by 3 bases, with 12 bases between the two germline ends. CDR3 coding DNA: TGCGCCAGCAGCCAAGACAGTCGAGGCCCCAATCAGCCCCAGCATTTT. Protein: CASSQDSRGPNQPQHF.

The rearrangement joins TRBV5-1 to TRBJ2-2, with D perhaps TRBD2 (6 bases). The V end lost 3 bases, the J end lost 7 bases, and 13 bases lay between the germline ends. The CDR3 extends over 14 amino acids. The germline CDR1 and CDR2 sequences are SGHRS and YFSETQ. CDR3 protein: CASSSFPTSGELFF. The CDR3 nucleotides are TGCGCCAGCAGCTCTTTCCCGACTAGCGGGGAGCTGTTTTTT.

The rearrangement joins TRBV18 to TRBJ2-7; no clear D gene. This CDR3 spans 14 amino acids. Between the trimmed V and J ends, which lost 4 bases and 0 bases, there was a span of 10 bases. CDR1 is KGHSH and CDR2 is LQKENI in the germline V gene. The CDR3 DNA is TGTGCCAGCTCACTCGTTCCGGGCTCCTACGAGCAGTACTTC. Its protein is CASSLVPGSYEQYF.

As DNA, the CDR3 is TGTGCCAGCAGCCCGGGGACTAGCGGGGAACAAGAGACCCAGTACTTC. Translation gives CASSPGTSGEQETQYF. The chain recombines TRBV7-9 with TRBJ2-5, with 13 bases fitting TRBD2. This CDR3 is 16 amino acids long. Trimming cost V 5 bases and J 2 bases; bases outside gene matches: 5. Germline V gene data show CDR1 as SEHNR and CDR2 as FQNEAQ (reference sequence).

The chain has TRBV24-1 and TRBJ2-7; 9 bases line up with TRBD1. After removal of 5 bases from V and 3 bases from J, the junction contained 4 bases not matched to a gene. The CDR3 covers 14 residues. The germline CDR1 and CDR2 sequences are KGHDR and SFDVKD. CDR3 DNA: TGTGCCACCAGTGCCAAGGACAGGGGCTACGAGCAGTACTTC. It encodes CATSAKDRGYEQYF.

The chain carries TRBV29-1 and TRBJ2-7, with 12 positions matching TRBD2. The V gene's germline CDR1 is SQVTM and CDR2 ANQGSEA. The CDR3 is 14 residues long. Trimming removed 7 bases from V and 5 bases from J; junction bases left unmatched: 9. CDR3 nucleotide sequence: TGCAGCGCGATATCTAGCGGGAGGGCAAACGAGCAGTACTTC. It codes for CSAISSGRANEQYF.

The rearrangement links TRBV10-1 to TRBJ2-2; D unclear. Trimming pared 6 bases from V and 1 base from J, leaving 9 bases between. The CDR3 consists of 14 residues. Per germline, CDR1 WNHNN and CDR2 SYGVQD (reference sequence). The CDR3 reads CASRLALNTGELFF. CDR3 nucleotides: TGCGCCAGCAGATTGGCCCTGAACACCGGGGAGCTGTTTTTT.

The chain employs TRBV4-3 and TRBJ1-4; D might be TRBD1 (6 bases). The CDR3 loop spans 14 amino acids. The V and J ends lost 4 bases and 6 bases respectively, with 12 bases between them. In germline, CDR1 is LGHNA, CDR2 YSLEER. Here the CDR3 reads CASSRIWTDEKLFF. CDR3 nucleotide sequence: TGCGCCAGCAGCCGGATCTGGACAGATGAAAAACTGTTTTTT.

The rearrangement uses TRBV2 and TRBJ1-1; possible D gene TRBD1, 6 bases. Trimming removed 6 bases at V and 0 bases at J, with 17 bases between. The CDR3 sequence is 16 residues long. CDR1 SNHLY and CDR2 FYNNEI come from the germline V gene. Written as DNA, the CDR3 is TGTGCCAGCAGGAGGGGGTTCGACAGTTTGAACACTGAAGCTTTCTTT. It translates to CASRRGFDSLNTEAFF.

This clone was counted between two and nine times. CDR3 amino acids: CASSQVQGAGAEAFF. Here the CDR3 DNA reads TGTGCCAGCAGCCAAGTGCAGGGGGCCGGCGCTGAAGCTTTCTTT. This chain uses TRBV3-1 (or the pseudogene TRBV3-2) with TRBJ1-1; the match to TRBD1 covers 8 bases. Germline CDR1 reads LGHDT; CDR2 reads YNNKEL (reference sequence). CDR3 length: 15 residues. The J segment lost 6 bases and the V segment lost 1 base, leaving 7 bases of the junction unmatched.

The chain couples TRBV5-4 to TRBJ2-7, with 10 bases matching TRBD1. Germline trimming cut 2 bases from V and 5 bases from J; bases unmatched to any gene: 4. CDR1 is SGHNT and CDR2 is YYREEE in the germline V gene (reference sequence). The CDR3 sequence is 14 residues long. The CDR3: CASSLGTGADEQYF. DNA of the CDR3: TGTGCCAGCAGCTTAGGGACAGGGGCGGACGAGCAGTACTTC.

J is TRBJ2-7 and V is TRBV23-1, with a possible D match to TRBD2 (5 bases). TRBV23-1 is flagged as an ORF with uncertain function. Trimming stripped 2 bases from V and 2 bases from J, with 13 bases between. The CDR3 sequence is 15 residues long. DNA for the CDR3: TGCGCCAGCAGTCAACTCCTGGACGGGACCTACGAGCAGTACTTC. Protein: CASSQLLDGTYEQYF.

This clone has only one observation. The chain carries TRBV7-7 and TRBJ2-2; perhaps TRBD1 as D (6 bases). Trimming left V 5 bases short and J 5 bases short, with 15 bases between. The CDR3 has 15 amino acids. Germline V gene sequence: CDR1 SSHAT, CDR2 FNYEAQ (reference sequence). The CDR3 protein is CASSLRQGGTGELFF. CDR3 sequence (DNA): TGTGCCAGCAGCCTACGACAAGGGGGTACCGGGGAGCTGTTTTTT.

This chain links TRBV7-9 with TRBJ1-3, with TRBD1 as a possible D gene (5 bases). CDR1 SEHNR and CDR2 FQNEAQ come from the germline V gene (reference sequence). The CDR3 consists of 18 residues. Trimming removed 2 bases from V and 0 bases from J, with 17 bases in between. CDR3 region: CASSLYPGVGVSGNTIYF. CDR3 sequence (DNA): TGTGCCAGCAGCTTATATCCGGGGGTCGGTGTCTCTGGAAACACCATATATTTT.

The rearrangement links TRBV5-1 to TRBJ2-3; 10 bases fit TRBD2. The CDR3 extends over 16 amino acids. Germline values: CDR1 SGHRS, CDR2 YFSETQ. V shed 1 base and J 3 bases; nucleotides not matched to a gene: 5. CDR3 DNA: TGCGCCAGCAGCTTGACACTAGCGGGAAATACAGATACGCAGTATTTT. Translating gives CASSLTLAGNTDTQYF.

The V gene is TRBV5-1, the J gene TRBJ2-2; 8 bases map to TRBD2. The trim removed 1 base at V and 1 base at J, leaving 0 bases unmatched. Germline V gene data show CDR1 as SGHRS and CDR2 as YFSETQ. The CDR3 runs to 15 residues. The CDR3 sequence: CASSLTSGNTGELFF. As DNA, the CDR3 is TGCGCCAGCAGCTTGACTAGCGGGAACACCGGGGAGCTGTTTTTT.

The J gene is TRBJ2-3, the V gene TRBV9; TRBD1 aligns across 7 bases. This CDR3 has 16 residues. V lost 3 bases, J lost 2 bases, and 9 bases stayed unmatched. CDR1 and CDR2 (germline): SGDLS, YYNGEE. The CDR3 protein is CASSAGFGTATDTQYF. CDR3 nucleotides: TGTGCCAGCAGCGCAGGATTCGGGACAGCCACAGATACGCAGTATTTT.

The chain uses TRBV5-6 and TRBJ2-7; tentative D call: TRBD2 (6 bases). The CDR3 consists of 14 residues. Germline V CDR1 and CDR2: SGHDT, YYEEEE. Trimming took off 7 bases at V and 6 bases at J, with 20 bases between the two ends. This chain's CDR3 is CASSFGQGLAEQYF. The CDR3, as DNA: TGTGCCAGCTCATTTGGGCAGGGACTCGCCGAGCAGTACTTC.

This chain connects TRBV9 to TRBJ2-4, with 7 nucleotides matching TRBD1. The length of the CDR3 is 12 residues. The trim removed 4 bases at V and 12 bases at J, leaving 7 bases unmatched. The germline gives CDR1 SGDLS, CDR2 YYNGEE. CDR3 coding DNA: TGTGCCAGCAGCACAATGACAGGGAATCAGTACTTC. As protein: CASSTMTGNQYF.

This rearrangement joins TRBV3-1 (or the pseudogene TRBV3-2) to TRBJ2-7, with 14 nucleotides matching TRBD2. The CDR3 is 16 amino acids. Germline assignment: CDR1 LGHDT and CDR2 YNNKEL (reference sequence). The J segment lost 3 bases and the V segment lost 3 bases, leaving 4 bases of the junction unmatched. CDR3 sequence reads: CASSQGGLAGVYEQYF. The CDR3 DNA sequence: TGTGCCAGCAGCCAGGGGGGACTAGCGGGAGTCTACGAGCAGTACTTC.

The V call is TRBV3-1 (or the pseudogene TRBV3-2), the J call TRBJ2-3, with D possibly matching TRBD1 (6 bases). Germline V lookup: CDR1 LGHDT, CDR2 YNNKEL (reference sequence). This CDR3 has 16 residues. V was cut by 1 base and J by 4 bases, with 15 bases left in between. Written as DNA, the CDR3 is TGTGCCAGCAGCCAAGCCGGGACAAATCCCCCAGATACGCAGTATTTT. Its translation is CASSQAGTNPPDTQYF.